These 26 T cell receptor beta chains share one sample of origin, sequenced in a study of shared clonotypes between healthy human individuals. The protocol was immunoSEQ multiplex PCR, while the TCRdb copy is restricted to in-frame clones and leaves out a portion. Of about 1.1 million clones in the sample, approximately 80% were seen once. The specimen sequenced was memory CD4+ T cells from PBMCs. Subset: CD45RA-negative fraction. Every receptor here comes from a man aged 18-30 years in good health. Some clones in this sample may be carry-over from other donors' samples.

This sequence joins TRBV25-1 and TRBJ2-1; 11 bases fit TRBD2. This CDR3 has 16 amino acids. CDR1 MGHDK and CDR2 SYGVNS come from the germline V gene. After removal of 2 bases from V and 3 bases from J, the junction contained 3 bases not matched to a gene. The CDR3 reads CASSETSGSVYNEQFF. In nucleotides, the CDR3 is TGTGCCAGCAGTGAAACTAGCGGGAGTGTCTACAATGAGCAGTTCTTC.

This clone was seen a single time. A much larger clone lies a single base off, so this may be a read error. Different DNA sequences within this sample yield the same CDR3. The gene calls are TRBV5-8 and TRBJ1-5; no clear D. The CDR3 length is 13 residues. The germline gives CDR1 SGHTS, CDR2 YDEGEE. The V end was cut by 0 bases, the J end by 0 bases, with 1 base between. Here the CDR3 reads CASSLGSNQPQHF. DNA for the CDR3: TGTGCCAGCAGCTTGGGTAGCAATCAGCCCCAGCATTTT. Filled out from reference TRBV5-8 and TRBJ1-5, the complete variable domain reads EAGVTQSPTHLIKTRGQQATLRCSPISGHTSVYWYQQALGLGLQFLLWYDEGEERNRGNFPPRFSGRQFPNYSSELNVNALELEDSALYLCASSLGSNQPQHFGDGTRLSIL.

The chain employs TRBV10-3 and TRBJ2-1; 9 bases are shared with TRBD2. The CDR3 covers 15 residues. The junction had 8 bases not matched to a gene; V was cut back by 8 bases and J by 3 bases. Germline lookup yields CDR1 ENHRY and CDR2 SYGVKD. CDR3 sequence: CAIGKLAGNYNEQFF. DNA of the CDR3: TGTGCCATCGGTAAGCTAGCGGGGAACTACAATGAGCAGTTCTTC.

This sequence joins TRBV5-4 and TRBJ2-6; 9 bases map to TRBD1. CDR3 length: 15 amino acids. The germline V gene encodes CDR1 SGHNT and CDR2 YYREEE (reference sequence). With 8 bases clipped from V and 4 bases from J, the junction kept 7 bases outside the gene matches. CDR3 protein: CARSRQGVGANVLTF. As DNA, the CDR3 is TGTGCCAGGAGCAGACAGGGGGTCGGGGCCAACGTCCTGACTTTC. The variable domain in full, completed from reference TRBV5-4 and TRBJ2-6, reads ETGVTQSPTHLIKTRGQQVTLRCSSQSGHNTVSWYQQALGQGPQFIFQYYREEENGRGNFPPRFSGLQFPNYSSELNVNALELDDSALYLCARSRQGVGANVLTFGAGSRLTVL.

Only a few counts were recorded for this clone. The chain links TRBV28 to TRBJ1-2, with a tentative D call TRBD1 (5 bases). This CDR3 contains 15 residues. The V end was cut by 4 bases, the J end by 1 base, with 13 bases between. Germline-derived CDR1 and CDR2 are MDHEN and SYDVKM. The CDR3 region is CASSSPGTDNYGYTF. The DNA of the CDR3 is TGTGCCAGCAGTTCTCCCGGGACTGATAACTATGGCTACACCTTC.

The CDR3 DNA is TGCGCCAGCAGCTTAGGGAAGGGGTATGAGGACACCATATATTTT. The encoded protein is CASSLGKGYEDTIYF. The chain is built from TRBV5-1 and TRBJ1-3; weak D call: TRBD1 (5 bases). The germline V and J ends were trimmed by 2 bases and 8 bases, with 17 bases remaining between them. From germline, CDR1 is SGHRS and CDR2 YFSETQ. CDR3 length: 15 residues.

This chain links TRBV7-6 with TRBJ2-2, with D tentatively TRBD2 (5 bases). The CDR3 extends over 16 amino acids. Trimming removed 1 base at V and 5 bases at J, with 14 bases between. CDR1 and CDR2 (germline): SGHVS, FNYEAQ. The DNA of the CDR3 is TGTGCCAGCAGCTTAGGAACACCGACGGGGACCGGGGAGCTGTTTTTT. It translates to CASSLGTPTGTGELFF.

The chain joins TRBV5-1 to TRBJ2-2; D may be TRBD1 (6 bases). The V end was cut by 4 bases, the J end by 7 bases, with 11 bases between. CDR3 length equals 13 residues. CDR1 SGHRS and CDR2 YFSETQ come from the germline V gene. CDR3 nucleotide sequence: TGCGCCAGCAGCACCTCAGGGGACGGGGAGCTGTTTTTT. Amino acids: CASSTSGDGELFF.

The chain links TRBV5-1 to TRBJ2-7; 10 bases agree with TRBD1. Germline CDR1 and CDR2: SGHRS and YFSETQ. V lost 5 bases and J lost 6; bases outside the gene matches: 5. CDR3 length equals 13 residues. As DNA, the CDR3 is TGCGCCAGCAGACTCCGGGACAGGGGCGAGCAGTACTTC. Encoded protein: CASRLRDRGEQYF.

CDR3 sequence: CASSLPMGSSGNTIYF. The DNA of the CDR3 is TGTGCCAGCAGTCTCCCTATGGGGTCCTCTGGAAACACCATATATTTT. The V gene is TRBV28, the J gene TRBJ1-3; the D is unclear. Trimming cost V 5 bases and J 0 bases, with 14 bases left between them. The CDR3 is made up of 16 amino acids. CDR1 and CDR2 from the germline V gene are MDHEN and SYDVKM. The variable domain in full, completed from reference TRBV28 and TRBJ1-3, reads DVKVTQSSRYLVKRTGEKVFLECVQDMDHENMFWYRQDPGLGLRLIYFSYDVKMKEKGDIPEGYSVSREKKERFSLILESASTNQTSMYLCASSLPMGSSGNTIYFGEGSWLTVV.

This chain connects TRBV18 to TRBJ1-5, with unresolved D. Germline lookup yields CDR1 KGHSH and CDR2 LQKENI. The germline V and J ends were trimmed by 3 bases and 3 bases, with 9 bases remaining between them. CDR3 length: 14 residues. This chain's CDR3 is CASSPGDPNQPQHF. In DNA, the CDR3 is TGTGCCAGCTCACCCGGGGATCCCAATCAGCCCCAGCATTTT.

V gene TRBV20-1 combines with J gene TRBJ1-5; D is unresolved. Germline V gene lookup returns CDR1 DFQATT and CDR2 SNEGSKA (reference sequence). This CDR3 is built from 11 residues. With 4 bases removed from V and 9 bases from J, the gap between germline ends came to 10 bases. The CDR3 sequence is CSANGDLPQHF. CDR3 nucleotides: TGCAGTGCTAATGGCGACCTGCCCCAGCATTTT.

The chain combines TRBV6-5 with TRBJ2-2; D assignment may be TRBD1 or TRBD2 (5 bases each). This CDR3 contains 12 residues. Trimming stripped 7 bases from V and 12 bases from J, with 15 bases between. Per germline, CDR1 MNHEY and CDR2 SVGAGI. CDR3 DNA: TGTGCCAGCACCGCCGACTGGGGGAAGCTGTTTTTT. The encoded protein is CASTADWGKLFF.

The V and J genes are TRBV2 and TRBJ2-1; 10 bases agree with TRBD1. Trimming took 2 bases from V and 14 from J; bases not matched to a gene: 9. CDR1 is SNHLY, CDR2 FYNNEI, per germline. This CDR3 is built from 14 residues. The CDR3 DNA follows: TGTGCCAGCAGTGAACCACCCGGGACAGGGGTAAAGTTCTTC. As protein: CASSEPPGTGVKFF. Looking up the rest from reference TRBV2 and TRBJ2-1 gives the full variable domain: EPEVTQTPSHQVTQMGQEVILRCVPISNHLYFYWYRQILGQKVEFLVSFYNNEISEKSEIFDDQFSVERPDGSNFTLKIRSTKLEDSAMYFCASSEPPGTGVKFFGPGTRLTVL.

A word on this clone: Possible read error: a much larger clone is one base away. The chain couples TRBV7-2 to TRBJ1-1, with TRBD1 matching over 7 bases. The CDR3 covers 14 residues. Germline-derived CDR1 and CDR2 are SGHTA and FQGNSA. In DNA form, the CDR3 reads TGCGCCAGCAGCCAAGAAACAGGGGACACTGAAGCTTTCTTT. Translating gives CASSQETGDTEAFF.

This clone was observed a few times. This chain joins TRBV6-1 and TRBJ1-1, with 9 bases lining up with TRBD1. CDR1 and CDR2 (germline): MNHNS, SASEGT. This CDR3 has 14 amino acids. V shed 3 bases and J 4 bases; nucleotides not matched to a gene: 3. CDR3 DNA sequence: TGTGCCAGCAGTGAGGGACAGGGTGGCACTGAAGCTTTCTTT. This translates into CASSEGQGGTEAFF.

V usage is TRBV2 and J usage is TRBJ2-3; 8 bases match TRBD1. Germline values: CDR1 SNHLY, CDR2 FYNNEI. This CDR3 has 16 amino acids. The V gene end was trimmed by 10 bases and the J gene end by 1 base; junction bases not matched to a gene: 13. CDR3 sequence (DNA): TGTGCCACCCAAGCTTCTCCGGGACAGGGCACAGATACGCAGTATTTT. This gives the protein CATQASPGQGTDTQYF.

The chain recombines TRBV9 with TRBJ2-7; D is unclear. Trimming pared 0 bases from V and 6 bases from J, leaving 16 bases between. This CDR3 has 15 residues. Germline CDR1 reads SGDLS; CDR2 reads YYNGEE. CDR3 amino acids: CASSVGGSPPREQYF. The CDR3, as DNA: TGTGCCAGCAGCGTAGGTGGGTCTCCCCCGCGCGAGCAGTACTTC.

The gene calls are TRBV19 and TRBJ2-1; D unclear. Germline CDR1 LNHDA, CDR2 SQIVND (reference sequence). With 8 bases removed from V and 2 bases from J, the gap between germline ends came to 16 bases. The CDR3 has 15 residues. CDR3 coding DNA: TGTGCCAGTGCCCCCCGAGCGCACACCTACAATGAGCAGTTCTTC. This translates into CASAPRAHTYNEQFF.

This chain joins TRBV10-3 and TRBJ2-7; TRBD2 might be the D (5 bases). V lost 9 bases, J lost 0 bases, and 18 bases lay in between. The germline V gene has CDR1 ENHRY and CDR2 SYGVKD. The CDR3 is 15 amino acids. The CDR3 nucleotides are TGTGCCATAAGGGCCCCGGCGGGCTACTCCTACGAGCAGTACTTC. It specifies CAIRAPAGYSYEQYF.

This chain connects TRBV7-9 to TRBJ1-2, with D hard to call. The V gene's germline CDR1 is SEHNR and CDR2 FQNEAQ (reference sequence). Deletions cut 3 bases from V and 8 bases from J, with 13 bases between. CDR3 length: 13 residues. The CDR3 nucleotides are TGTGCCAGCAGCTTTCTCGAAGCACGGGGCTACACCTTC. Protein sequence: CASSFLEARGYTF.

The count of this clone is one. The DNA of the CDR3 is TGTGCCAGCAGCCCGAGGCGAGCACATCATGGGACAGCCACCACCATGAACACTGAAGCTTTCTTT. This gives the protein CASSPRRAHHGTATTMNTEAFF. The chain has TRBV28 and TRBJ1-1; TRBD1 aligns across 7 bases. The J segment lost 0 bases and the V segment lost 6 bases, leaving 28 bases of the junction unmatched. Germline V gene data show CDR1 as MDHEN and CDR2 as SYDVKM. The CDR3 length is 22 residues.

The CDR3 reads CASRPGLAGNNEQFF. The CDR3 DNA is TGCGCCAGCAGACCCGGACTAGCGGGCAACAATGAGCAGTTCTTC. This rearrangement joins TRBV4-1 to TRBJ2-1; TRBD2 matches 11 bases. The CDR3 consists of 15 residues. Germline assignment: CDR1 MGHRA and CDR2 YSYEKL. With 6 bases clipped from V and 5 bases from J, the junction kept 6 bases outside the gene matches.

This clone occurred a few times. The rearrangement joins TRBV5-1 to TRBJ2-1, with unresolved D. Trimming took 0 bases from V and 9 from J, leaving 7 bases between them. Germline V lookup: CDR1 SGHRS, CDR2 YFSETQ. The CDR3 extends over 12 amino acids. The CDR3 DNA sequence: TGCGCCAGCAGCTTGGGGGATTCTGAGCAGTTCTTC. Translated, it gives CASSLGDSEQFF.

As concerns this clone: Other DNA sequences within the sample encode an identical CDR3. The chain is built from TRBV5-1 and TRBJ2-7, with 8 bases lining up with TRBD1. The CDR3 consists of 14 residues. Trimming cost V 3 bases and J 1 base; bases outside gene matches: 3. Germline CDR1 and CDR2: SGHRS and YFSETQ. This CDR3 is CASSSQGGSYEQYF. CDR3 coding DNA: TGCGCCAGCAGCTCACAGGGGGGATCCTACGAGCAGTACTTC. Based on the CDR3 plus reference TRBV5-1 and TRBJ2-7, the full variable domain is KAGVTQTPRYLIKTRGQQVTLSCSPISGHRSVSWYQQTPGQGLQFLFEYFSETQRNKGNFPGRFSGRQFSNSRSEMNVSTLELGDSALYLCASSSQGGSYEQYFGPGTRLTVT.

The sample holds many counts of this clone. The rearrangement joins TRBV28 to TRBJ2-7, with D possibly being TRBD1 or TRBD2 (5 bases each). There are 13 residues in the CDR3. Between the trimmed V and J ends, which lost 7 bases and 6 bases, there was a span of 16 bases. Looked up from germline, CDR1 is MDHEN and CDR2 is SYDVKM. The CDR3 region is CASKGTGPPEQYF. CDR3 DNA: TGTGCCAGCAAGGGCACGGGGCCTCCCGAGCAGTACTTC.